This entry is about one T cell receptor (beta chain). The antigen is not known. Trimming removed 3 bases at V and 0 bases at J, with 9 bases between. The V gene's germline CDR1 is SGHRS and CDR2 YFSETQ. The CDR3 sequence is 14 residues long. The data were taken from a study of shared clonotypes between healthy human individuals. Study-level information: There were three CD4 naive, three CD4 memory, two CD8 naive and one CD8 memory plates per donor. The study's findings and limits: Clonotypes shared by all four donors outscored non-shared clonotypes in generation probability. Several donors had 4% to 6.5% of their naive CD4 clonotypes in common.

Sequenced by immunoSEQ multiplex PCR; TCRdb stores in-frame clones only, minus some. The table includes over a million clones, 75% detected once. The sequencing sample was made of memory CD4+ T cells sorted from blood. Regarding subset: CD45RA-negative fraction. This chain joins TRBV5-1 and TRBJ1-1; D might be TRBD1 (6 bases). The TCR comes from a young man in good health. In DNA form, the CDR3 reads TGCGCCAGCAGCTGGACAGCCATGAACACTGAAGCTTTCTTT. The encoded protein is CASSWTAMNTEAFF.